The clone carrying this TCR beta chain was picked up a small number of times. V shed 7 bases and J 3 bases; nucleotides not matched to a gene: 5. This CDR3 comprises 14 residues. CDR1 is LGHNT, CDR2 FRNRAP, per germline. This entry comes from a study of T-cell reconstitution after alpha-beta-depleted transplantation in children. Unique molecular identifiers were incorporated when the TCRbeta library was constructed. A single record per CDR3 protein comes from TCRdb applying MiXCR to the PCR reads. This table has 450,000 to 600,000 distinct CDR3 sequences, 10% to 15% appearing once. Specimen: PBMCs, mostly from graft donor cells, collected 360 days after TCRalphabeta/CD19-depleted stem cell transplant. This chain connects TRBV12-5 to TRBJ2-1; 8 nucleotides align to TRBD2. The sequence came from a male patient aged 10-17 years who had a stem cell transplant for acute myeloid leukemia, so the T cells may come from the graft donor. The CDR3 protein is CASATGLVYNEQFF. As DNA, the CDR3 is TGTGCTAGTGCCACGGGACTAGTCTACAATGAGCAGTTCTTC.